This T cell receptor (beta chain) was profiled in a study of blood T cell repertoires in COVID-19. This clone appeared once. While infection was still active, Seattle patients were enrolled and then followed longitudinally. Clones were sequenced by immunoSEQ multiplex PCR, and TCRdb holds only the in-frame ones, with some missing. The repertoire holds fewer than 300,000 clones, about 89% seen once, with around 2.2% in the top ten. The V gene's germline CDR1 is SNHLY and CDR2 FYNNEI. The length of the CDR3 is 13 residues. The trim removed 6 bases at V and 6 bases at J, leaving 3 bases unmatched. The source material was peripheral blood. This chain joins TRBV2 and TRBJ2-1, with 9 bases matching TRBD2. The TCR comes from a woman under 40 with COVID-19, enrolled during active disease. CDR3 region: CASRREGINEQFF. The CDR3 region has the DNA TGTGCCAGCAGGCGGGAGGGCATCAATGAGCAGTTCTTC. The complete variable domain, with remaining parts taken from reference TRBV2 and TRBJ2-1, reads EPEVTQTPSHQVTQMGQEVILRCVPISNHLYFYWYRQILGQKVEFLVSFYNNEISEKSEIFDDQFSVERPDGSNFTLKIRSTKLEDSAMYFCASRREGINEQFFGPGTRLTVL.